One sample yielded the 6 T cell receptor beta chains listed below, sequenced in a study of CD8 T cells in ankylosing spondylitis (dated by TCRdb to 2015 to 2018). Libraries were prepared through 5' RACE. Reads for this sample came from an Illumina HiSeq 2500. The public reads were run again by TCRdb, first through fastp at Q25 and then through MiXCR, and only productive beta chains were kept. Each entry merges the rows of one CDR3 protein and shows their most common DNA and genes. This sample comprises around 250,000 distinct CDR3 sequences, over 15% of them detected only once. The top ten constitute around 33% of the sample. The specimen sequenced was blood, either unsorted or a sorted T cell fraction (not recorded which). These receptors originate from a male donor with ankylosing spondylitis or in good health (not recorded which).

This sequence joins TRBV2 and TRBJ1-4; D may be TRBD1 (5 bases). CDR3 size: 15 residues. Per germline, CDR1 SNHLY and CDR2 FYNNEI. Trimming cost V 3 bases and J 7 bases, with 15 bases left between them. Here the CDR3 DNA reads TGTGCCAGCAGTGATGTTCGCAGGGTTGGTGAAAAACTGTTTTTT. Its translation: CASSDVRRVGEKLFF.

The sample holds many counts of this clonotype. The genes are TRBV25-1 and TRBJ2-3; TRBD2 is a possible D gene (6 bases). The V and J ends lost 1 base and 4 bases respectively, with 9 bases between them. This CDR3 region has 14 residues. The germline V gene encodes CDR1 MGHDK and CDR2 SYGVNS. CDR3 sequence reads: CASSESGGADTQYF. In DNA form, the CDR3 reads TGTGCCAGCAGTGAATCAGGAGGGGCAGATACGCAGTATTTT.

The chain is built from TRBV29-1 and TRBJ2-5; D is uncertain. Trimming took 7 bases from V and 0 from J, leaving 15 bases between them. This CDR3 region has 14 residues. The germline V gene encodes CDR1 SQVTM and CDR2 ANQGSEA. The CDR3 sequence is CSGVVFDYQETQYF. The CDR3 DNA reads TGCAGCGGTGTAGTTTTTGACTACCAAGAGACCCAGTACTTC.

With regard to this clonotype: A junction end diverges from the germline sequence, so it may reflect a read error. The chain has TRBV29-1 and TRBJ1-1, with unresolved D. Germline loops: CDR1 SQVTM, CDR2 ANQGSEA. The CDR3 has 13 residues. Written as DNA, the CDR3 is TGCAGCGTCGAAGGTGGGGTGAACACTGAAGCTTTCTTT. Translation: CSVEGGVNTEAFF.

This clonotype was found a few times. V gene TRBV29-1 combines with J gene TRBJ2-7; 10 bases align to TRBD2. The length of the CDR3 is 13 residues. Germline-derived CDR1 and CDR2 are SQVTM and ANQGSEA. The junction had 7 bases not matched to a gene; V was cut back by 6 bases and J by 5 bases. CDR3 loop: CSVGSGRGDEQYF. CDR3 bases: TGCAGCGTCGGGAGCGGGAGGGGTGACGAGCAGTACTTC.

On this clonotype: Its ends do not fully match the called genes, so a read error is possible. The rearrangement uses TRBV15 and TRBJ2-2; no definite D call. CDR1 is LNHNV and CDR2 is YYDKDF in the germline V gene (reference sequence). There are 16 residues in the CDR3. The DNA of the CDR3 is TGTGCCACCAGCAGAGAGTTGATCAAGAACTCCGGGGAGCTGTTTTTT. Its translation: CATSRELIKNSGELFF.